The rows below give T cell receptor beta chains drawn from one sample of a study of blood T cell repertoires in COVID-19. The protocol was immunoSEQ multiplex PCR, while the TCRdb copy is restricted to in-frame clones and leaves out a portion. The data show 400,000 to 550,000 clones, with roughly nine tenths seen just once and under 2.5% held by the top ten. Sample: PBMCs or T cells enriched from blood (not recorded which). Receptor source: a woman between 18 and 29 years old with acute COVID-19. Each CDR3 is given with its conserved first and last residue. A D gene is named only where the DNA matches it firmly. Size tells how often a clone was seen (once, few, many) or the class of an expanded clone, and some rows leave it out.

TRBV10-3	TRBJ2-1	NA	TRBD2	TGTGCCATCAGTGCCTGGACCGGGACTAGCGCCCCGGGCTCCTACAATGAGCAGTTCTTC	CAISAWTGTSAPGSYNEQFF
TRBV28	TRBJ1-1	NA	NA	TGTGCCAGCAGTCAATGGGGGGGCCTGAACACTGAAGCTTTCTTT	CASSQWGGLNTEAFF
TRBV11-2	TRBJ1-1	NA	NA	TGTGCCAGCAGCCGAGGCGAGGAGACTGAAGCTTTCTTT	CASSRGEETEAFF
TRBV4-1	TRBJ2-6	NA	TRBD2	TGCGCCAGCAGCCAAGGAGGGAGGGTCTCCTCTGGGGCCAACGTCCTGATTTTC	CASSQGGRVSSGANVLIF
TRBV27	TRBJ1-6	NA	TRBD1	TGTGCCAGCAGTTTCGGGACAGATAATTCACCCCTCCACTTT	CASSFGTDNSPLHF
TRBV9	TRBJ2-5	NA	TRBD2	TGTGCCAGCAGCGTGAAGGCTAGCGGGAAAGGAGGGGAGACCCAGTACTTC	CASSVKASGKGGETQYF
TRBV18	TRBJ2-7	NA	TRBD2	TGTGCCAGCTCAGGGGGGGGACTGGCCTACGAGCAGTACTTC	CASSGGGLAYEQYF
TRBV4-3	TRBJ2-1	NA	NA	TGCGCCAGCAAACGGCGCCTAGAAGGAAGTAATGAGCAGTTCTTC	CASKRRLEGSNEQFF
TRBV7-3	TRBJ2-1	once	TRBD1	TGTGCCAGCAGCTTAAACAGGGGCGGGAATGAGCAGTTCTTC	CASSLNRGGNEQFF
TRBV28	TRBJ2-5	NA	TRBD2	TGTGCCAGCAGGGGGGCAAGACTAGCGGGAGGGGAGACCCAGTACTTC	CASRGARLAGGETQYF
TRBV7-2	TRBJ2-7	NA	TRBD2	TGTGCCAGCAGCTTTCTAGCGGTGAGCTCCTACGAGCAGTACTTC	CASSFLAVSSYEQYF
TRBV3-1/TRBV3-2	TRBJ1-1	NA	NA	TGTGCCAGCAGCCAAGATCGGGGAGCGGTGAACACTGAAGCTTTCTTT	CASSQDRGAVNTEAFF
TRBV7-3	TRBJ1-1	NA	NA	TGTGCCAGCCGCCAATCGGTCGAGACTGAAGCTTTCTTT	CASRQSVETEAFF
TRBV29-1	TRBJ1-2	once	NA	TGCAGCGTTAATTTTGACCCGAGGAACTATGGCTACACCTTC	CSVNFDPRNYGYTF
TRBV10-2	TRBJ1-5	NA	NA	TGCGCCAGCAGTGAGTTACTATATAGCAATCAGCCCCAGCATTTT	CASSELLYSNQPQHF
TRBV19	TRBJ2-7	NA	TRBD1	TGTGCCAGTAGACTAGGGACAGGGGCCTACGAGCAGTACTTC	CASRLGTGAYEQYF
TRBV19	TRBJ1-1	NA	NA	TGTGCCAGTAGTATTCTGCCCGGGACAAGTGAGACTGAAGCTTTCTTT	CASSILPGTSETEAFF
TRBV29-1	TRBJ1-1	NA	NA	TGCAGCGTCCGGGAGAGGATGAACACTGAAGCTTTCTTT	CSVRERMNTEAFF
TRBV5-1	TRBJ2-1	NA	NA	TGCGCCAGCTCTGACTACAACAATGAGCAGTTCTTC	CASSDYNNEQFF
TRBV5-6	TRBJ1-5	NA	NA	TGTGCCAGCAGCTCAGGGCATTATCAGCCCCAGCATTTT	CASSSGHYQPQHF
TRBV19	TRBJ2-7	once	NA	TGTGCCAGTATAAGGTGTGACAGCCGCTACGAGCAGTACTTC	CASIRCDSRYEQYF
TRBV6-1	TRBJ1-5	once	NA	TGTGCCAGCAGTGAAGAGGCGGGACTGAGCAATCAGCCCCAGCATTTT	CASSEEAGLSNQPQHF
TRBV4-3	TRBJ2-1	NA	TRBD1	TGCGCCAGCAGCCCAAGGGTGGGGACAGGGTCTTTGGCTGAGCAGTTCTTC	CASSPRVGTGSLAEQFF
TRBV28	TRBJ1-1	NA	NA	TGTGCCAGCAGTACCCAACAGGGAGTCAACACTGAAGCTTTCTTT	CASSTQQGVNTEAFF
TRBV6-5	TRBJ2-1	NA	NA	TGTGCCAGCGCTAGCTCCTACAATGAGCAGTTCTTC	CASASSYNEQFF
TRBV7-8	TRBJ2-7	NA	NA	TGTGCCAGCAGCTTAGGCGGGTCAGCGGCCTACGAGCAGTACTTC	CASSLGGSAAYEQYF
TRBV6-2/TRBV6-3	TRBJ2-2	NA	TRBD2	TGTGCCAGCAGTCTACTAGCGGGAGTCTCCGGGGAGCTGTTTTTT	CASSLLAGVSGELFF
TRBV4-1	TRBJ1-3	NA	NA	TGCGCCAGCAGCCAAGATCCGAGAGGGGGCTCTGGAAACACCATATATTTT	CASSQDPRGGSGNTIYF
TRBV27	TRBJ2-1	NA	NA	TGTGCCAGCAGTTCCTTTCAGTCAGATGGCTACAATGAGCAGTTCTTC	CASSSFQSDGYNEQFF
TRBV5-6	TRBJ1-1	NA	NA	TGTGCCAGCAGCTTGCGGTTGAACACTGAAGCTTTCTTT	CASSLRLNTEAFF
TRBV29-1	TRBJ1-2	once	NA	TGCAGCGTTGAGCTCAGGGATAATGGCTACACCTTC	CSVELRDNGYTF
TRBV6-5	TRBJ1-1	NA	NA	TGTGCCAGCAGACGGGAGGGGCAGACGACTGAAGCTTTCTTT	CASRREGQTTEAFF
TRBV29-1	TRBJ2-3	NA	NA	TGCAGCGTTGTATCCGGGACTCACCCCGATACGCAGTATTTT	CSVVSGTHPDTQYF
TRBV28	TRBJ2-7	NA	NA	TGTGCCAGCAGTTTCCCGGCAGGCCCTCGGATTTACGAGCAGTACTTC	CASSFPAGPRIYEQYF
TRBV7-9	TRBJ2-1	NA	TRBD2	TGTGCCAGCAGCTGGGCTAGCGGGAGTGGGGCCAATGAGCAGTTCTTC	CASSWASGSGANEQFF
TRBV19	TRBJ2-3	few	NA	TGTGCCAGTAGTATAGATCTTAGCGCGACCGGGAAGACGCAGTATTTT	CASSIDLSATGKTQYF
TRBV27	TRBJ2-7	NA	TRBD1	TGTGCCAGCAGTGTAGGACAGGGTATCCACGAGCAGTACTTC	CASSVGQGIHEQYF
TRBV5-1	TRBJ2-7	NA	TRBD1	TGCGCCAGCAGCCTAGGGACAGCCCACATATACGAGCAGTACTTC	CASSLGTAHIYEQYF
TRBV28	TRBJ1-5	few	TRBD1	TGTGCCAGCAGTTTCCGACAGGGAAGCAATCAGCCCCAGCATTTT	CASSFRQGSNQPQHF
TRBV6-1	TRBJ2-4	NA	NA	TGTGCCAGCAGTGAAACCCGGGACATTCAGTACTTC	CASSETRDIQYF
TRBV19	TRBJ1-5	NA	TRBD1	TGTGCCACCCGGGACAGGGGGATTAAGGGTCAGCCCCAGCATTTT	CATRDRGIKGQPQHF
TRBV19	TRBJ2-2	NA	NA	TGTGCCAGTATGGGCTGGGAGCTGTTTTTT	CASMGWELFF
TRBV9	TRBJ2-7	NA	TRBD2	TGTGCCAGCAGCCCTCATGTAGCGGGAGTGTGGGAGCAGTACTTC	CASSPHVAGVWEQYF
TRBV11-2	TRBJ2-1	NA	TRBD2	TGTGCCAGCAGCTTAATCTCCCTGAGTGGGGGGGTATTCGATGAGCAGTTCTTC	CASSLISLSGGVFDEQFF
TRBV7-8	TRBJ2-7	NA	NA	TGTGCCAGCAGCTTAGTACTAGCCGACTCCTACGAGCAGTACTTC	CASSLVLADSYEQYF
TRBV5-1	TRBJ2-2	once	NA	TGCGCCAGCAGCTCCGGCGGCGGTGGGGAGCTGTTTTTT	CASSSGGGGELFF
TRBV15	TRBJ1-5	NA	TRBD1	TGTGCCACCAGCAGAGATCAGGGGGATCAGCCCCAGCATTTT	CATSRDQGDQPQHF
TRBV10-3	TRBJ1-1	NA	TRBD1	TGTGCCATCAGCGGACAGGGGGTAAACACTGAAGCTTTCTTT	CAISGQGVNTEAFF
TRBV5-1	TRBJ2-3	NA	NA	TGCGCCAGCAGCCAAATTCGGGAGACGGGAGATACGCAGTATTTT	CASSQIRETGDTQYF
TRBV19	TRBJ1-1	NA	NA	TGTGCCAGTAGTACGCACCCCAGGGGAGCTCTGAACACTGAAGCTTTCTTT	CASSTHPRGALNTEAFF